One sample yielded the 5 T cell receptor beta chains listed below, sequenced in a study of human T cells and chemical hapten exposure. Time point reported: patch test 2, 6 weeks after DPC sensitization. Treatment of the sample: therapeutic diphenylcyclopropenone sensitization with weekly scalp DPC. TCRdb itself ran the RACE reads through MiXCR, one entry per CDR3 protein. This table holds about 350,000 distinct CDR3 sequences, about 6.9% found once. Here the sequenced sample was whole blood, taken in connection with sensitization to the hapten diphenylcyclopropenone (DPC). The receptors were gathered from a young woman with alopecia areata. Some clones in this sample may be carry-over from other donors' samples.

This clonotype was counted many times. This chain connects TRBV18 to TRBJ2-1; no clear D gene. This CDR3 spans 12 amino acids. Between the trimmed V and J ends, which lost 3 bases and 6 bases, there was a span of 6 bases. Germline-derived CDR1 and CDR2 are KGHSH and LQKENI. The CDR3 region has the DNA TGTGCCAGCTCACCGTCGGGCAATGAGCAGTTCTTC. Its translation: CASSPSGNEQFF.

V usage is TRBV5-1 and J usage is TRBJ2-2; D possibly corresponds to TRBD2 (6 bases). Germline-derived CDR1 and CDR2 are SGHRS and YFSETQ. CDR3 size: 16 residues. V was cut by 3 bases and J by 0 bases, with 12 bases left in between. CDR3 region: CASSSGLLANTGELFF. The CDR3 region has the DNA TGCGCCAGCAGCTCGGGACTCCTGGCGAACACCGGGGAGCTGTTTTTT.

This clonotype was counted at least ten times. V gene TRBV6-2 or TRBV6-3 combines with J gene TRBJ1-5; D is undetermined. Germline V CDR1 and CDR2: MNHEY, SVGEGT. The V and J ends lost 6 bases and 5 bases respectively, with 17 bases between them. This CDR3 is 15 amino acids long. CDR3 region: CASSYPGGQHQPQHF. CDR3 bases: TGTGCCAGCAGCTACCCCGGTGGCCAGCATCAGCCCCAGCATTTT.

For the CDR3, the DNA is TGTGCCAGCAGTTTCAGGACACCATTTAAACAAGAGACCCAGTACTTC. Protein product: CASSFRTPFKQETQYF. This chain joins TRBV27 and TRBJ2-5; tentatively, D is TRBD1 (5 bases). The CDR3 runs 16 residues. V was clipped by 3 bases and J by 2 bases, with 16 bases between them. Germline assignment: CDR1 MNHEY and CDR2 SMNVEV (reference sequence).

This clonotype was observed many times. V usage is TRBV4-3 and J usage is TRBJ1-2; the D gene is possibly TRBD1 (5 bases). V was trimmed by 0 bases and J by 1 base, leaving 18 bases between them. Germline CDR1 and CDR2: LGHNA and YSLEER. CDR3 length: 18 amino acids. CDR3 amino acids: CASSQEWGVGQDNYGYTF. The CDR3 DNA follows: TGCGCCAGCAGCCAAGAATGGGGGGTAGGGCAGGATAACTATGGCTACACCTTC.